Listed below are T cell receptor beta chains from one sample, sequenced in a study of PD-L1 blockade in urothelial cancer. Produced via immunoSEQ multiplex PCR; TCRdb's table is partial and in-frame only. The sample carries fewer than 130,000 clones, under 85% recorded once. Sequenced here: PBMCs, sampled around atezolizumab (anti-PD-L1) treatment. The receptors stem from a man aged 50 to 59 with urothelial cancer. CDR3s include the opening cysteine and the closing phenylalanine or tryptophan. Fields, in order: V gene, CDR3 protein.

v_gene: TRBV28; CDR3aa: CASSPTGQGFYQPQHF
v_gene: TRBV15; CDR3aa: CATSRNRVGPGNTIYF
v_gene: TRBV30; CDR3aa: CAWRLPGTGLNNEQFF
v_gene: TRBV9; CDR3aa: CASSPPRGLAGAEDTQYF
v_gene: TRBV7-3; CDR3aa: CASSLGAGSQETQYF
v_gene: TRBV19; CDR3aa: CASKRLAGMTSHEQFF
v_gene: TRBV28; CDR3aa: CASRRTGGLAKNIQYF
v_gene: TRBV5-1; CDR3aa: CASSPDRVEKLFF
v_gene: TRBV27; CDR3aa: CASSSDRGENYGYTF
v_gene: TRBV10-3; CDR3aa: CAIRGLAGSYNEQFF
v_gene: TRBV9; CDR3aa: CASSVTTNSYEQYF
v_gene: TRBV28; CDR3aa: CASLPFGTGGTYEQYF
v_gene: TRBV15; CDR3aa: CATSRERSGQRAYNEQFF
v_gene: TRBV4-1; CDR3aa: CASSQPRDRVSGANVLTF
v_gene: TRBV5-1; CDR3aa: CASSPGQTNTEAFF
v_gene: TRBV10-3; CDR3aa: CAISGLTSEETQYF
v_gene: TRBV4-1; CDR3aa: CASSQDRSGLTYEQYF
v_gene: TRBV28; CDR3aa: CASSSSHLGGVSSYEQYF
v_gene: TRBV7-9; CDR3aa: CASSPPPPGNQPQHF
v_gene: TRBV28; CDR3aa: CASSGTGTSFTTQYF
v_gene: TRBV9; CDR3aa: CASSVSPQGQPQHF
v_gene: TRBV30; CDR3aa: CAWNLAEMGTDTQYF
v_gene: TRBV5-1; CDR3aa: CASSLVAGGAYEQYF
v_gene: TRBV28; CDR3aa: CASSSHSAGGVNGEQFF
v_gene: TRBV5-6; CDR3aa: CASSLAIDFANYGYTF
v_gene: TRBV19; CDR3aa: CASSTGPGLSQETQYF
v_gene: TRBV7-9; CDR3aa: CASSLGDSDAFF
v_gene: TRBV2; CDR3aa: CASSEAGWAEQYF
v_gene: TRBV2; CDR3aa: CASSEGRGVNYGYTF
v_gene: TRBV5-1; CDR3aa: CASSFLGGGDQPQHF
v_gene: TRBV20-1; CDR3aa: CSASSPETQYF
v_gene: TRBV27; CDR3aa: CASRGQGAGTGELFF
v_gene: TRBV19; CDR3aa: CASTPGEGTGANVLTF
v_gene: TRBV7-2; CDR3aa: CASSPGGAGIGTRAQYF
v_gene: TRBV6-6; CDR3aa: CASSYSKGGTQETQYF
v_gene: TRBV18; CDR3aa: CASSTGQNIYRYTF
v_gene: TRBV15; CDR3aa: CATSTLAGSSYEQYF
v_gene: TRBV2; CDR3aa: CAQRSGTYEQFF
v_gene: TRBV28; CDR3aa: CASSNPGAYNEQFF
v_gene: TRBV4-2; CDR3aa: CASSLGYEGAGANVLTF
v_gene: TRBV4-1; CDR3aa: CASSQGTGATMNTEAFF
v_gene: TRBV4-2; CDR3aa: CASSQLGLAGRSEQFF
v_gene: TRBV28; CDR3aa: CASSPQAASHTDTQYF
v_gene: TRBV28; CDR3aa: CASSSGGTGANVLTF
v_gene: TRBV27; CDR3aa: CASSYEGSDTQYF
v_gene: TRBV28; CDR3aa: CASSLTGPNTEAFF
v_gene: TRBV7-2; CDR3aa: CASSLAGAPIRLAKNIQYF
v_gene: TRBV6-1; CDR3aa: CASSGHSGRNTGELFF
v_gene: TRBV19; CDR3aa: CASTYDRGYGYTF
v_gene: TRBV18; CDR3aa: CASSLRTSGSNTGELFF
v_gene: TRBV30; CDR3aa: CAWSVQGASYNEQFF
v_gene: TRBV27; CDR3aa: CASRLAGAGETQYF
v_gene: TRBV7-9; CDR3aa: CASSLAGGRNTEAFF
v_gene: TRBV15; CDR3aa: CATSGVSDSGSSFTGELFF
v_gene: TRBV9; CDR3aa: CASSVEASSYNEQFF